The clone carrying this TCR beta chain was detected only a few times. The data were taken from a study of T cell responses to AZD1222 COVID-19 vaccine. Study-wide background: Pooled together were second doses at about 4 or about 12 weeks.

V was clipped by 6 bases and J by 4 bases; unmatched bases: 11. The CDR3 is 15 residues long. CDR1 is LNHDA and CDR2 is SQIVND in the germline V gene (reference sequence). Assay: immunoSEQ multiplex PCR; the TCRdb copy retains only in-frame clones and omits some. The data hold roughly 130,000 clones, with roughly 88% observed a single time. The sample here was peripheral blood, taken on day 0 of AZD1222 vaccination. The clonotype originates from an adult in good health. The chain uses TRBV19 and TRBJ2-7, with 8 bases fitting TRBD1. CDR3 in DNA: TGTGCCAGTAGAGGACAGGGAGGTGGGCAATACGAGCAGTACTTC. This codes for CASRGQGGGQYEQYF. The complete variable domain, with remaining parts taken from reference TRBV19 and TRBJ2-7, reads DGGITQSPKYLFRKEGQNVTLSCEQNLNHDAMYWYRQDPGQGLRLIYYSQIVNDFQKGDIAEGYSVSREKKESFPLTVTSAQKNPTAFYLCASRGQGGGQYEQYFGPGTRLTVT.